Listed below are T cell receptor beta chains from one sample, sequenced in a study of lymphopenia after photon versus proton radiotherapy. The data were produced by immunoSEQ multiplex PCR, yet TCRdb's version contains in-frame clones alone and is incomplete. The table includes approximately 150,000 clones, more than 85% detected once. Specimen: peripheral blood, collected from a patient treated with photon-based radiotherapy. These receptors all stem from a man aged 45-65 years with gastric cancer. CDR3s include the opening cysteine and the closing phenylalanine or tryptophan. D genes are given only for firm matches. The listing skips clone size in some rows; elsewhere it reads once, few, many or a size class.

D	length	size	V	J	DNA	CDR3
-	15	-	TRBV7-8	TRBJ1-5	TGTGCCAGCAGCTTAGCCGGGGGGGACGATCAGCCCCAGCATTTT	CASSLAGGDDQPQHF
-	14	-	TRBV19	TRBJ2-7	TGTGCCAGTAGTATAACGACAGGAACCTACGAGCAGTACTTC	CASSITTGTYEQYF
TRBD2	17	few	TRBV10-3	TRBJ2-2	TGTGCCAGAGAACTAGCGGGAGGGCAGAGGGGGACCGGGGAGCTGTTTTTT	CARELAGGQRGTGELFF
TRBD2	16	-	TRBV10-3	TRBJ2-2	TGTGCCATCAGTGAGGGACTAGCGCCGAGGGGCGGGGAGCTGTTTTTT	CAISEGLAPRGGELFF
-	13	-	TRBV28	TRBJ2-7	TGTGCCAGCACAGGAGGGAGGACCTACGAGCAGTACTTC	CASTGGRTYEQYF
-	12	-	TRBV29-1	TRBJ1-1	TGCAGCGTTGGACAGGACCAGCTAGAAGCTTTCTTT	CSVGQDQLEAFF
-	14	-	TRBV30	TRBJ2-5	TGTGCCTGGAGTGGGGGACTGCCCAAAGAGACCCAGTACTTC	CAWSGGLPKETQYF
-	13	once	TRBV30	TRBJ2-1	TGTGCCTGGAGACGGGAGCGGTCCAATGAGCAGTTCTTC	CAWRRERSNEQFF
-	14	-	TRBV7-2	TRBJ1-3	TGTGCCAGCAGCTCGGGGCCCTCTGGAAACACCATATATTTT	CASSSGPSGNTIYF
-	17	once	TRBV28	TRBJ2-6	TGTGCCACCGCTCCCAGGGGCACCTACTCTGGGGCCAACGTCCTGACTTTC	CATAPRGTYSGANVLTF
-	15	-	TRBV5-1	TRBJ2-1	TGCGCCAGCAGCCACACCCTGGTGGGCTACAATGAGCAGTTCTTC	CASSHTLVGYNEQFF
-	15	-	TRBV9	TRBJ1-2	TGTGCCAGCAGCGTAGGTTCAGGCGGTAACTATGGCTACACCTTC	CASSVGSGGNYGYTF
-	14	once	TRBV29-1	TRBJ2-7	TGCAGCGTTTCCTATGGCGGGAAAGCCTACGAGCAGTACTTC	CSVSYGGKAYEQYF
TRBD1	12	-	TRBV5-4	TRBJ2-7	TGTGCCACGGGACGGGACAGGGAAGAGCAGTACTTC	CATGRDREEQYF
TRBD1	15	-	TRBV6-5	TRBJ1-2	TGTGCCAGCAGTCCCGACAGGGGGCGCGGGTATGGCTACACCTTC	CASSPDRGRGYGYTF
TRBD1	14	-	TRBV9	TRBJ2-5	TGTGCCAGCAGCGCCGGGACAGGCAAGGAGACCCAGTACTTC	CASSAGTGKETQYF
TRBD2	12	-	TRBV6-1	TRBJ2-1	TGTGCCAGCAGGGGAGGGTGGGATGAGCAGTTCTTC	CASRGGWDEQFF
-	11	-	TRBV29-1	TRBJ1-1	TGCAGCGTTGAAAAAGGGCTGGAAGCTTTCTTT	CSVEKGLEAFF
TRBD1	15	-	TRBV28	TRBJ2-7	TGTGCCAGCAGTTCCTCCGGGACAGGGGGCCTCGAGCAGTACTTC	CASSSSGTGGLEQYF
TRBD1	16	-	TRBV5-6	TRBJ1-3	TGTGCCAGCAGCGTCGGACAGGGGGCTATTGGAAACACCATATATTTT	CASSVGQGAIGNTIYF
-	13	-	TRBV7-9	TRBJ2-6	TGTGCCAGCAGCTCCTCTGGGGCCAACGTCCTGACTTTC	CASSSSGANVLTF
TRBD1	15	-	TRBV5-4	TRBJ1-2	TGTGCCAGCAGCTTTGAAGGGACAGGGGACTATGGCTACACCTTC	CASSFEGTGDYGYTF
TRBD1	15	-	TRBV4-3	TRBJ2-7	TGCGCCAGCAGCCACAGGGACAGGGGTTCCTACGAGCAGTACTTC	CASSHRDRGSYEQYF
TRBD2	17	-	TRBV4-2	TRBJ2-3	TGTGCCAGCAGACCCTTGACTAGCGGGACGGGCACAGATACGCAGTATTTT	CASRPLTSGTGTDTQYF
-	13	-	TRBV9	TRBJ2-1	TGTGCCAGCAGCGTAGCTACGGAACAGGTACGGCTCTTC	CASSVATEQVRLF
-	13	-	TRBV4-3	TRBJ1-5	TGCGCCAGCAGCCAAGAGGTGGGTCAGCCCCAGCATTTT	CASSQEVGQPQHF
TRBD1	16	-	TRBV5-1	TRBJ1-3	TGCGCCAGCAGCTTCGATCAAGGGGGCGGTGGAAACACCATATATTTT	CASSFDQGGGGNTIYF
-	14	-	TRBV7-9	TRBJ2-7	TGTGCCAGCAGCCCCCCGGGTGTGGGCTACGAGCAGTACTTC	CASSPPGVGYEQYF
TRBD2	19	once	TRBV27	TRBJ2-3	TGTGCCAGCAGTTTATCGTGCTTTCTAGCGGGAGAGTGCCCAGATACGCAGTATTTT	CASSLSCFLAGECPDTQYF
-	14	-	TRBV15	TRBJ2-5	TGTGCCACCAGCAGAGACCCAGGTGCAGAGACCCAGTACTTC	CATSRDPGAETQYF
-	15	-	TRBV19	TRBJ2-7	TGTGCCAGTAGTCTAACGGTCGGGTTCTCCTACGAGCAGTACTTC	CASSLTVGFSYEQYF
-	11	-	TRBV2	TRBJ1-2	TGTGCCAGCAGCCGGGACTATGGCTACACCTTC	CASSRDYGYTF
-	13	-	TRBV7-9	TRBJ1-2	TGTGCCAGCAGCTTAGGTGCCGCTAGTGGCTACACCTTC	CASSLGAASGYTF
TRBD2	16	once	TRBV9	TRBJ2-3	TGTGCCAGCAGCGTAGGACTAGCGGAGAGCACAGATACGCAGTATTTT	CASSVGLAESTDTQYF
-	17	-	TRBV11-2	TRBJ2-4	TGTGCCAGCAGCTTAGTTGGAGCGGTTTCAGCCAAAAACATTCAGTACTTC	CASSLVGAVSAKNIQYF
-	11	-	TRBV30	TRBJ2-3	TGTGCCTGGAAGTTGGGCGGTACGCAGTATTTT	CAWKLGGTQYF
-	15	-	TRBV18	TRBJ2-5	TGTGCCAGCTCACCAAGGTGGGATCTCGGCGAGACCCAGTACTTC	CASSPRWDLGETQYF
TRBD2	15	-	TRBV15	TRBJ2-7	TGTGCCACCAGCAGAGCCGGGACTAGCGGCTACGAGCAGTACTTC	CATSRAGTSGYEQYF
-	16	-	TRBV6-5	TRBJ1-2	TGTGCCAGCAGTTACCACACCTCCGGGGAGGGCTATGGCTACACCTTC	CASSYHTSGEGYGYTF
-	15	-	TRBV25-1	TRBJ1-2	TGTGCCAGCAGTTCTCCCGGGACCTCCTTCTATGGCTACACCTTC	CASSSPGTSFYGYTF